The T cell receptor (beta chain) described here comes from a study of cytomegalovirus exposure and HLA in healthy donors (dated by TCRdb to the late 2010s). General notes on the study: In an earlier analysis of 587 of the donors, 276 Gb of sequence data and 95 million to 130 million unique TCR beta sequences from about 190 million T cells were reported. A separate validation cohort of roughly 110 different subjects was used in addition to the approximately 700-subject first cohort. A few DR-DQ haplotypes were treated as single units for association and clustering because of strong linkage in the cohort. HLA typing included class I and class II loci at four-digit resolution. Alongside the repertoire data, information on donor age, sex, ethnicity and CMV serostatus was compiled. The study profiled the T cell repertoires of hundreds of subjects by immunosequencing and related them to cytomegalovirus serostatus. A later genetic analysis took genome-wide SNP genotypes for about 55% of the 666 donors and used that subset as a discovery cohort. An earlier analysis of 587 of the donors applied high-throughput TCR beta sequencing to assess whether each TCR beta V gene segment acted as functional or pseudogenic. Every repertoire in the discovery cohort had been generated on one and the same sequencing platform. Among a few hundred genotyped donors of the cohort, an average of around 240,000 unique TCR beta nucleotide sequences were sequenced per donor, approximately 20% of them non-productive. Typing coverage varied by locus: about 620-630 donors for A, B, C, DRB1 and DQB1; more than 500 for DQA1; more than 600 for DPA1; roughly 450 for DPB1. The study aimed to test whether cataloging public T cell receptors could reveal signatures of past pathogen exposure. In the later analysis, no new phenotypic data were used to find candidate immune exposures; instead, reliance was placed on TCR beta sequences and their occurrence across donors. Among the roughly 390 genotyped donors, around 81% belonged to the genetic ancestry cluster associated with self-reported Caucasian donors. A later analysis re-analyzed previously published TCR beta repertoires from 666 donors and added high-resolution HLA genotyping to study TCR occurrence patterns. To predict cytomegalovirus infection status, the study brought together high-throughput TCR immunosequencing, statistical association of individual TCRs with disease status, and machine learning. Roughly 300 gigabases of sequencing data and roughly 90 million unique TCR sequences were included in an early release covering roughly 700 HLA-typed donors.

Library construction relied on the immunoSEQ multiplex PCR assay. The multiplex PCR relied on a mix of 60 forward primers for TCR Vbeta segments and 13 reverse primers for TCR Jbeta segments. The CDR3 region of rearranged TCR beta genes was amplified from genomic DNA by a multiplex PCR assay. On the Illumina HiSeq System, the amplified TCR beta libraries were sequenced as 87-base-pair reads. In the authors' own workflow: A later analysis tallied roughly 76 million unique TCR beta chains across the 700 or so repertoires, and roughly 11 million of those chains were shared by two or more donors. A nearest-neighbor algorithm error-corrected the raw reads and collapsed the reads into unique sequences, merging closely related sequences to remove PCR and sequencing errors. V, D and J gene segments were assigned by aligning CDR3 sequences to IMGT reference sequences. For a sequence to be retained, at least a six-nucleotide match to both a V gene segment and a J gene segment was required. A rearrangement counted as productive if the CDR3 had no stop codons and remained in frame with V and J, and every other rearrangement counted as non-productive. CDR3 was defined by IMGT convention, running from the second conserved V-encoded cysteine to the conserved J-encoded phenylalanine. Sequences without an unambiguous match to a single V gene segment were excluded from the earlier analysis of approximately 560 of the donors. An earlier analysis of roughly 590 of the donors called V segments functional above 56.7% productive rearrangements and segregating when the between-donor standard deviation exceeded 5%. A statistical classification framework was developed to diagnose cytomegalovirus status using the catalog of TCR beta chain sequences. In a later analysis, V and J genes were assigned by comparing TCR nucleotide sequences against IMGT/GENE-DB human TR gene sequences. Using the TCRdist pipeline, a later analysis assigned CDR3 sequences along with most-parsimonious VDJ recombination scenarios. A later analysis defined each TCR beta chain by its CDR3 amino acid sequence plus V-gene family, and excluded reads lacking a unique V-gene family. A later analysis removed several hundred highly shared, low-generation-probability nucleotide sequences to deal with suspected cross-contamination and a sequencing artifact. A later analysis calculated a clonal expansion index for each public chain from normalized within-repertoire ranks of inferred template counts. In a later analysis, generation probabilities were computed using a VDJ recombination model fitted to out-of-frame rearrangements, and the results were checked against IGoR. Hypergeometric tests were used in a later analysis to score TCR-TCR, TCR-HLA and TCR-CMV co-occurrence, with a repertoire-size bias correction applied to the TCR pairs. In a later analysis, false discovery rates were estimated by permuting HLA or CMV assignments 20 times. In a later analysis, co-occurring TCRs were grouped with DBSCAN, and TCRdist sequence similarity was added when clustering was performed within HLA-allele-positive subsets. Co-occurrence clustering excluded repertoires with fewer than 30,000 or more than 120,000 public chains, plus five with anomalous nucleotide sharing. TCRdb stores this immuneACCESS table with in-frame sequences only. Part of the clones is absent; in the studies checked, under half of the shortfall reflects unresolved V genes, and no reason is known for the rest. That table supplies the V and J calls and clone size; D and trimming were determined from the DNA. The sample table holds around 110,000 clones, of which 82% were seen once. Together, the top ten hold roughly 2.5% of the sample.

This clone was seen a few times. The antigen this receptor binds is unknown. Per-base quality was not reported, and no clone a single base away is much larger than it. The cohort was made up of approximately 670 healthy bone marrow donors. All cohort members were sampled while nominally healthy, although unrecorded immune exposures were likely present. The donor tested CMV seropositive and was one of the 289 seropositive cohort members. A peripheral blood sample was provided by each donor, and peripheral blood mononuclear cells were used for TCR beta sequencing. The Qiagen DNeasy Blood Extraction Kit was used to extract genomic DNA from the blood cell samples. Paper-wide results and their limitations: Strong co-occurrence of HLA alleles, especially DR and DQ, made assigning TCR associations to individual alleles difficult. Several of the top co-occurrence clusters appeared to be linked to parvovirus B19, influenza, CMV and Epstein-Barr virus, according to a later analysis. According to a later genetic analysis, donors in an Asian-associated ancestry cluster had fewer N-insertions in productive TCRs than the roughly 670-donor mean. A later analysis associated 15,000 to 20,000 TCR beta sequences with specific HLA alleles at a false discovery rate of 0.05. Around 16 rarely observed V segments, including chromosome 9 orphons, were excluded from the earlier analysis of approximately 600 of the donors because counts were too low. V-gene and J-gene trimming of TCR beta chains was associated with a missense DCLRE1C variant in a later genetic analysis, and the association was replicated in an independent cohort. In vitro tests confirmed that a few of the cytomegalovirus-associated TCR beta chains recognize cytomegalovirus antigens. Most TCR sequences were seen in very few donors, while some public TCRs were found in many individuals. In this cohort, only TCR beta chains were sequenced, and detectable features were limited by the absence of alpha or paired-chain data. The study gave a list of under 200 TCR beta chains associated with cytomegalovirus. In a later analysis, the rate of TCR association differed among HLA loci, with DRB1 alleles having the most associated TCRs and HLA-C alleles having the fewest. In a later analysis, HLA-associated TCR beta chains showed more clonal expansion and lower generation probabilities than non-associated chains that were equally common. A cluster of highly shared sequence variants was judged likely to be a technical artifact of the sequencing pipeline. A further reported finding was that TCR beta sequences accurately predicted the HLA-A and HLA-B alleles for most subjects in the first cohort. An earlier analysis of approximately 500 of the donors showed that most TCR beta V segments appeared in productive rearrangements either about 87% or about 30% of the time, which broadly matched IMGT annotations. Presence/absence analyses assumed roughly uniform sequencing depth across donors, an assumption that may not hold. The classifier was reported to diagnose cytomegalovirus status with high specificity and sensitivity in both the original and validation cohorts. It was suggested by the authors that the approach could potentially be generalized to other disease states and immunological phenotypes. For the cohort, immune exposure information was limited to CMV serostatus. HLA typing was unavailable for some donors at each locus, so association tests used only the typed subset. Linkage disequilibrium might explain the correlated functional status among segregating V segments, but an unknown experimental factor could not be excluded. Most CMV-associated TCR beta chains appeared to be HLA-restricted in a later analysis, and the HLA associations seemed to be driven largely by CMV exposure.

This clonotype was sampled from a man aged 25-40 years in good health and CMV-seropositive. Material for sequencing was PBMCs.

DNA sequence: TGTGCCAGCAGCTTAGCAGCGTTGGAAGGAGATGAGCAGTTCTTC. It translates to CASSLAALEGDEQFF. The rearranged chain carries TRBV7-2 and TRBJ2-1, with the D gene not confidently named. V is clipped by 0 bases and J by 8 bases, and the sequence between their germline boundaries is 14 bases long. From cysteine to phenylalanine, the CDR3 is 15 amino acids long. The kept DNA is CDR3 alone, 45 bases in frame from the first base. Per the germline V gene, SGHTA is the CDR1 and FQGNSA is the CDR2.